This TCR beta chain was profiled in a study of CD8 T cells in ankylosing spondylitis. Overall study findings and caveats: Reportedly, disease-linked clones are significantly enriched in ankylosing spondylitis patients' matched synovial fluid. A TCR beta motif of 7 to 9 highly homologous variants seemed to mark ankylosing spondylitis blood.

Researchers built TCR beta libraries using quantitative 5'-RACE with molecular barcodes. TCRdb reprocessed the 5' RACE reads with MiXCR, giving one entry per CDR3 protein. The table shows some 240,000 distinct CDR3 sequences, with about 18% occurring only once. Trimming removed 7 bases at V and 4 bases at J, with 13 bases between. Per germline, CDR1 SQVTM and CDR2 ANQGSEA. CDR3 length: 13 amino acids. About this clonotype itself: Its antigen is not known.

Sequencing was performed on blood, either unsorted or a sorted T cell fraction (not recorded which). The clonotype originates from a male donor with ankylosing spondylitis or in good health (not recorded which). This chain connects TRBV29-1 to TRBJ2-2, with TRBD1 as a possible D gene (5 bases). The CDR3 DNA reads TGCAGCGGCTATTACAGGAGCACCGGGGAGCTGTTTTTT. This codes for CSGYYRSTGELFF.